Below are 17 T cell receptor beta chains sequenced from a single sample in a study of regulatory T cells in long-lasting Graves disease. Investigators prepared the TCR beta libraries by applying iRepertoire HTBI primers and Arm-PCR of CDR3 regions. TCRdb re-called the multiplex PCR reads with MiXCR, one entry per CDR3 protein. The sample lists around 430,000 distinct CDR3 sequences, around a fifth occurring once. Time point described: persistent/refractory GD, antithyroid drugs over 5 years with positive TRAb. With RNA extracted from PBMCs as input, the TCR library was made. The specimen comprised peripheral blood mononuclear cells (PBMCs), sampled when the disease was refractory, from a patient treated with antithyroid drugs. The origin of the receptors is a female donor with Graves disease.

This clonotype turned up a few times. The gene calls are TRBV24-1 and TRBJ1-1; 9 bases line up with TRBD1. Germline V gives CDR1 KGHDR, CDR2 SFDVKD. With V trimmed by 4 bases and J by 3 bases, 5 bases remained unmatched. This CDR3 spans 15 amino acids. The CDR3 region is CATSEQGAPHTEAFF. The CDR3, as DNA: TGTGCCACCAGTGAACAGGGGGCACCCCACACTGAAGCTTTCTTT.

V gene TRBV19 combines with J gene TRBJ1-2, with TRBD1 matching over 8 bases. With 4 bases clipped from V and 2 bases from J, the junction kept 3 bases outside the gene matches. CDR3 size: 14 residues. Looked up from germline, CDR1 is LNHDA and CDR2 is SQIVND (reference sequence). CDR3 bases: TGTGCCAGTAGTAGAGGGGACAGGAACTATGGCTACACCTTC. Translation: CASSRGDRNYGYTF.

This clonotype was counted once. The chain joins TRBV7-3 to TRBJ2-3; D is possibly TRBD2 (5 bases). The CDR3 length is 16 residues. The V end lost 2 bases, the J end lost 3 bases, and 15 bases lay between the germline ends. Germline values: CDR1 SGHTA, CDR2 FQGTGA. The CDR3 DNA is TGTGCCAGCAGCTTAGAGGGAAGGGTCGGGACAGATACGCAGTATTTT. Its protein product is CASSLEGRVGTDTQYF. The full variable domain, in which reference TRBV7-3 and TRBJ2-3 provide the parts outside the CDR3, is GAGVSQTPSNKVTEKGKYVELRCDPISGHTALYWYRQSLGQGPEFLIYFQGTGAADDSGLPNDRFFAVRPEGSVSTLKIQRTERGDSAVYLCASSLEGRVGTDTQYFGPGTRLTVL.

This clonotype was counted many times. In DNA, the CDR3 is TGCGCCAGCAGCTTGGGAGCGGGAGGGACCTACGAGCAGTACTTC. It specifies CASSLGAGGTYEQYF. The chain carries TRBV5-1 and TRBJ2-7, with 10 positions matching TRBD2. V dropped 0 bases and J dropped 2; count of bases not matched to a gene: 2. This CDR3 contains 15 residues. The germline V gene encodes CDR1 SGHRS and CDR2 YFSETQ.

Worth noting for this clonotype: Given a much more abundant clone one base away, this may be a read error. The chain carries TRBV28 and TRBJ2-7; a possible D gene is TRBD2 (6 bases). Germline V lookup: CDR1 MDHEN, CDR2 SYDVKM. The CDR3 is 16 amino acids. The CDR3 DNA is TGTGCCGGCAGTTCCCCGGCGGCGGGGATCTCCTACGAGCAGTACTTC. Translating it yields CAGSSPAAGISYEQYF.

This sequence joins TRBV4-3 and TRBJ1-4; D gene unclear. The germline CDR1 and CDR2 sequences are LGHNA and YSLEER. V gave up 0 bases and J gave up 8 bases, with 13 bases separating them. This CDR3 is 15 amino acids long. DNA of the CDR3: TGCGCCAGCAGCCAAGACTGGGCTGATATCGAAAAACTGTTTTTT. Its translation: CASSQDWADIEKLFF.

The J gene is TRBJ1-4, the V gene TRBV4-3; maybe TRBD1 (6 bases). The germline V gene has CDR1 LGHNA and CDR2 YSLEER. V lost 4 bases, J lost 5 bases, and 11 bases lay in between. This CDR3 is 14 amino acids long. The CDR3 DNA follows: TGCGCCAGCAGCCTTACAGGGCTAAATGAAAAACTGTTTTTT. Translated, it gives CASSLTGLNEKLFF.

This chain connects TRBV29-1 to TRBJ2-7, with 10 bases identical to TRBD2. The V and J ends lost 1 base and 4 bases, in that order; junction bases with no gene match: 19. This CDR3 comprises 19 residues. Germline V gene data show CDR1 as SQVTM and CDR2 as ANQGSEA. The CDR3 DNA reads TGCAGCGTTGAAGTGGTTAAGTGGGCTAGCGGGAGAATGATGTACGAGCAGTACTTC. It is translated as CSVEVVKWASGRMMYEQYF.

The CDR3 loop reads CASPSGQMNFSSYNEQFF. In nucleotides, the CDR3 is TGTGCCAGTCCATCAGGACAGATGAATTTTAGCTCCTACAATGAGCAGTTCTTC. The V gene is TRBV28, the J gene TRBJ2-1, with D possibly TRBD1 on 6 matching bases. The CDR3 loop spans 18 amino acids. Germline assignment: CDR1 MDHEN and CDR2 SYDVKM. Between the trimmed V and J ends, which lost 9 bases and 0 bases, there was a span of 24 bases.

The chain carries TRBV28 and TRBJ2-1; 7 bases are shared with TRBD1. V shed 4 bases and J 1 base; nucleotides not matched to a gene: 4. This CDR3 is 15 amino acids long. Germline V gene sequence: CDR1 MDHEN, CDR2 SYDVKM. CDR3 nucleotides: TGTGCCAGCAGTTCCTCGACAGGGTCCTACAATGAGCAGTTCTTC. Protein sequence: CASSSSTGSYNEQFF.

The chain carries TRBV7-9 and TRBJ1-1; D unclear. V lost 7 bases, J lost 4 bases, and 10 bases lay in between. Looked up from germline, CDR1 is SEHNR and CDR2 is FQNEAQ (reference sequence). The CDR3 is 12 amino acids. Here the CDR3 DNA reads TGTGCCAGCATCAACTCAGGCACTGAAGCTTTCTTT. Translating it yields CASINSGTEAFF.

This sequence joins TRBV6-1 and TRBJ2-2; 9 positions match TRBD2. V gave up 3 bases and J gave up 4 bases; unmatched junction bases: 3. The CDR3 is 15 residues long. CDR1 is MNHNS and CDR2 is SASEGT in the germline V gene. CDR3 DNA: TGTGCCAGCAGTGAGCTAGCGGGGATCACCGGGGAGCTGTTTTTT. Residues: CASSELAGITGELFF.

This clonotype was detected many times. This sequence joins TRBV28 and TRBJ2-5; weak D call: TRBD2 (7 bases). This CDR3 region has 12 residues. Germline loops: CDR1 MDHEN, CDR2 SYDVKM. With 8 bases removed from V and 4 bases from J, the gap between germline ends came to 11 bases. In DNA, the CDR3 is TGTGCCAGCGGGGGGGGCGGAGAGACCCAGTACTTC. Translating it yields CASGGGGETQYF.

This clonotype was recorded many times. The DNA of the CDR3 is TGTGCCAGCAGTCAACAGGACCCTTTGGCTAATTCACCCCTCCACTTT. Translated: CASSQQDPLANSPLHF. This chain connects TRBV12-3 or TRBV12-4 to TRBJ1-6; the D gene is possibly TRBD1 (5 bases). Trimming pared 5 bases from V and 6 bases from J, leaving 17 bases between. The CDR3 covers 16 residues.

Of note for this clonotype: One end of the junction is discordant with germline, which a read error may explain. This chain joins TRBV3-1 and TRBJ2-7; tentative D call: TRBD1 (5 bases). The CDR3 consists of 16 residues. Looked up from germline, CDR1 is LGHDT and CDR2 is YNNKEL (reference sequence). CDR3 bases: TGTGCCAGCAACCAAGAGGAGTGGGGCCTCGACCACGAGCAGTACTTC. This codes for CASNQEEWGLDHEQYF.

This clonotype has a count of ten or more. The chain's CDR3 is CASSFNRGNTEAFF. CDR3 coding DNA: TGTGCCAGCAGTTTTAACAGGGGGAACACTGAAGCTTTCTTT. The rearrangement uses TRBV12-3 or TRBV12-4 and TRBJ1-1, with TRBD1 matching 7 bases. V lost 3 bases to trimming and J lost 1 base; unmatched junction nucleotides: 2. The CDR3 totals 14 residues.

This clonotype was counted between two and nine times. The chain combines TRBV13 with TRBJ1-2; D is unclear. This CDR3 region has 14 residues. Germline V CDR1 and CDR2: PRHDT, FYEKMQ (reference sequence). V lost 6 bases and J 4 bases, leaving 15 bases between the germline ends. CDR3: CASSSTSAFYGYTF. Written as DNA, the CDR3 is TGTGCCAGCAGTTCAACCTCAGCGTTCTATGGCTACACCTTC.